This section outlines one TCR beta chain sequence together with its context. The data belong to a study of blood T cell repertoires in COVID-19. In the study overall: PBMCs, B-cell-depleted T cells, or T cells were the source of the cDNA or gDNA that made up the material.

CDR3 length equals 18 residues. Per the germline V gene, CDR1 is ENHRY and CDR2 is SYGVKD. V dropped 3 bases and J dropped 6; count of bases not matched to a gene: 17. Study processing details: Using reference gene primer amplification, nucleated cell counts were estimated. TCRdb's copy holds only in-frame clones and misses some; the assay was immunoSEQ multiplex PCR. The V and J calls and clone size are taken from that table; D and trimming were inferred from the DNA. In the table there are more than 85,000 clones, around 83% of which are singletons. Sequencing was done on a sample of peripheral blood. The rearrangement links TRBV10-3 to TRBJ1-3; TRBD1 aligns across 7 bases. The clonotype originates from a man aged 60-69 years with acute or convalescent COVID-19. CDR3 residues: CAISDPRGGQTRKNTIYF. The CDR3 DNA reads TGTGCCATCAGTGATCCTCGAGGGGGACAGACGAGAAAAAACACCATATATTTT.